This TCR beta chain was sequenced during a study of cytomegalovirus exposure and HLA in healthy donors. Amplification used 60 Vbeta primers and 13 Jbeta primers. Here immunoSEQ multiplex PCR was the method, and the copy in TCRdb shows in-frame clones only, minus some. Seen here are around 150,000 clones, roughly four fifths observed once, and the top ten hold about 1.3%. With respect to this clone: Its specificity is unknown.

Points from the study as a whole: Among CMV-associated TCR beta chains, most appeared HLA-restricted in a later analysis. Researchers reported that a few CMV-associated chains were confirmed in vitro as CMV antigen-specific. Most TCR sequences were seen very rarely across donors, but some public TCRs occurred in many.

V was cut by 0 bases and J by 1 base, with 6 bases left in between. The CDR3 contains 15 residues. Germline CDR1 and CDR2: MNHEY and SVGAGI. These donors, healthy bone marrow donors, were studied. This TCR was recovered from a man aged 18 to 30 in good health and CMV-seronegative. The sample consisted of PBMCs. The chain uses TRBV6-5 and TRBJ2-2, with D tentatively TRBD1 (5 bases). The DNA for the CDR3 is TGTGCCAGCAGTTACTCGGGGCAGAACACCGGGGAGCTGTTTTTT. It translates to CASSYSGQNTGELFF.